Sequencing of this TCR beta chain was carried out in a study of cytotoxic CD8 clonotypes in ibrutinib-treated CLL (dated by TCRdb to the early 2020s). For context, the study as a whole: The cohort had around twelve relapsed/refractory and some 15 treatment-naive patients; about 17 were IGHV unmutated. Responses were partial in roughly 24 patients and complete in 2; after median approximately 69 months follow-up, some 14 stayed in remission and about twelve progressed. The response samples were drawn at a median of approximately 12 months into treatment, with a range of about 6 to 36 months. Samples averaged about 260,000 productive templates and around 91,000 productive rearrangements. Longitudinal samples were obtainable from about 30% of the 86 participants in the trial. Cryopreserved peripheral blood mononuclear cells were collected at three points: before therapy, at response, and at either sustained remission or disease progression.

This clone was detected many times. Its antigen remains undetermined. Base qualities are not provided; no much larger clone lies one nucleotide away. A MiSeq instrument was used for deep resolution sequencing, which targeted depths ranging from 1 in 1 million up to 1 in 200,000 T cells, with coverage averaging 10x for each clonotype. TCR beta libraries were generated with the immunoSEQ hsTCRB Kit. The source study handled its data this way. Data were analyzed with ImmunoSEQ Data Assistant and ImmunoSEQ Analyzer, with V, D and J genes assigned per IMGT definitions. Clonality, which ranges from 0 to 1, was calculated by subtracting the normalized Shannon entropy of productive rearrangement frequencies from one. Public clonotype analysis was restricted to overrepresented clonotypes comprising at least 0.05% of each patient's repertoire. Repertoires from about a dozen age-matched healthy donors in immuneACCESS were used as clonality controls. TCRdb retrieved this table from immuneACCESS and kept in-frame rearrangements only. Not all clones are present; in checked studies, unresolved V genes account for under half, and no reason is known for the remainder. The V and J calls and the clone size are those of that table, but D and trimming were determined from the DNA. This sample has 40,000 or so clones in its table, and roughly 49% of those were observed once. Under 20% of the sample lies in the top ten.

Looking up the germline V gene yields CDR1 SGHTA and CDR2 FQGTGA. Including cysteine and phenylalanine, the CDR3 has 15 amino acids. This entry keeps only the CDR3 DNA: 45 bases, framed from base 1. V and J lose 2 bases and 3 bases, and a span of 11 bases separates them. Roughly 1.9 micrograms of genomic DNA were extracted from cryopreserved PBMCs for TCR beta library preparation. High-throughput TCR beta sequencing was performed on longitudinal blood samples from CLL patients receiving ibrutinib monotherapy. The patients took part in an open-label, single-center phase 2 trial of ibrutinib monotherapy. Results and caveats for the whole study, not just this receptor: At baseline, clonality was higher than in age-matched healthy donors and showed a strong correlation with circulating CD8+ T-cell counts. Sampling times were not matched between patients in sustained remission and patients whose disease was progressing, and lymph node repertoires were not examined. An increase in clonality was observed at ibrutinib response, with clonality remaining stable during sustained remission and falling back toward baseline at progression. Public clonotypes were found to be uncommon and were observed to contract or remain stable during treatment; the increase in clonality was shown to reflect expansion of private clonotypes at ibrutinib response.

This material consisted of PBMCs, taken before ibrutinib treatment. The origin of this receptor is a human donor with chronic lymphocytic leukemia. Recombination joined TRBV7-3 with TRBJ1-3, and TRBD1 may be the D gene, going by 6 matching bases. The base sequence is TGTGCCAGCAGCTTATCGGGGGGCTTTGGAAACACCATATATTTT. This encodes CASSLSGGFGNTIYF. With all but the CDR3 taken from the reference TRBV7-3 and TRBJ1-3 genes, the full variable domain is: GAGVSQTPSNKVTEKGKYVELRCDPISGHTALYWYRQSLGQGPEFLIYFQGTGAADDSGLPNDRFFAVRPEGSVSTLKIQRTERGDSAVYLCASSLSGGFGNTIYFGEGSWLTVV.